This T cell receptor beta chain was documented in a study of T cell responses to AZD1222 COVID-19 vaccine. Study-wide findings and caveats: Repertoires were collected only later (after the peak T cell response had occurred). White British people made up most donors, females outnumbered males, and clonal diversity was possibly underestimated. Epitopes outside B.1.351 and B.1.1.7 mutated regions reportedly drew nearly half of spike TCRs. Vaccine-related CD4 TCRs covered spike, predominating at 160-218 and 743-854.

As for this clone: Its antigen remains unidentified.

The germline CDR1 and CDR2 sequences are MGHDK and SYGVNS. Trimming removed 7 bases at V and 2 bases at J, with 11 bases between. The length of the CDR3 is 14 residues. Using immunoSEQ multiplex PCR, the repertoire was profiled, and TCRdb retains in-frame clones only, with some absent. The sample holds about 88,000 clones, approximately 89% seen once. The sequences come from peripheral blood, collected on day 0 of MenACWY control vaccination. The clonotype originates from an adult in good health. This chain connects TRBV25-1 to TRBJ2-2; D is tentatively TRBD1 or TRBD2 (5 bases each). This chain's CDR3 is CASTRDLNTGELFF. As DNA, the CDR3 is TGTGCCAGCACCCGGGACCTTAACACCGGGGAGCTGTTTTTT. The full variable domain, with the rest looked up from reference TRBV25-1 and TRBJ2-2, is EADIYQTPRYLVIGTGKKITLECSQTMGHDKMYWYQQDPGMELHLIHYSYGVNSTEKGDLSSESTVSRIRTEHFPLTLESARPSHTSQYLCASTRDLNTGELFFGEGSRLTVL.